These T cell receptor beta chains were read from a single sample in a study of regulatory T cells in long-lasting Graves disease. TCRdb independently ran MiXCR on the multiplex PCR reads; one entry per CDR3 protein. The sample lists 500,000 to 800,000 distinct CDR3 sequences; about 32% were seen once. This sample comprised peripheral blood mononuclear cells (PBMCs), obtained when the disease was refractory, from a patient treated with antithyroid drugs. The receptors originated from a female donor with Graves disease. Both conserved end residues are part of each CDR3. D genes are given only for firm matches. Some rows mark clone size as missing; the rest say once, few, many or name a class of expanded clone.

. . TRBJ1-6 TRBV6-2/TRBV6-3 CASSYSTGGDNSPLHF TGTGCCAGCAGTTACTCCACCGGCGGAGATAATTCACCCCTCCACTTT
few TRBD2 TRBJ2-5 TRBV2 CASSGRLARMGETQYF TGTGCCAGCAGTGGGCGACTAGCCAGGATGGGTGAGACCCAGTACTTC
. TRBD1 TRBJ1-5 TRBV19 CASNNRGRGQPQHF TGTGCCAGTAATAACAGGGGGCGAGGTCAGCCCCAGCATTTT
. TRBD1 TRBJ2-5 TRBV18 CASSADRKETQYF TGTGCCAGCTCCGCGGACAGGAAGGAGACCCAGTACTTC
. . TRBJ1-1 TRBV6-2/TRBV6-3 CASSYSGGKGTEAFF TGTGCCAGCAGTTACTCTGGAGGAAAGGGCACTGAAGCTTTCTTT
few . TRBJ2-1 TRBV5-1 CASSTGLRSSYNEQFF TGCGCCAGCAGCACGGGACTCCGGAGCTCCTACAATGAGCAGTTCTTC
few . TRBJ1-2 TRBV7-9 CASSPQTDNYGYTF TGTGCCAGCAGCCCCCAGACAGATAACTATGGCTACACCTTC
few . TRBJ1-1 TRBV12-3/TRBV12-4 CASSLERGHTEAFF TGTGCCAGCAGTTTAGAACGGGGGCACACTGAAGCTTTCTTT
few . TRBJ1-2 TRBV30 CAWSDIAYGYTF TGTGCCTGGAGTGACATTGCCTATGGCTACACCTTC
. . TRBJ1-2 TRBV7-9 CASIRQGRDGYTF TGTGCCAGCATTAGGCAGGGCAGAGATGGCTACACCTTC
many . TRBJ1-4 TRBV2 CASIIEVATNEKLFF TGTGCCAGCATAATTGAGGTTGCAACTAATGAAAAACTGTTTTTT
few . TRBJ1-6 TRBV6-1 CASSSRSGQNSPLHF TGTGCCAGCAGCTCACGGTCTGGTCAAAATTCACCCCTCCACTTT
. . TRBJ1-6 TRBV20-1 CSAADRYNSPLHF TGCAGTGCTGCGGACAGATATAATTCACCCCTCCACTTT
few . TRBJ2-7 TRBV19 CASSPSANYEQYF TGTGCCAGTAGTCCTAGCGCTAACTACGAGCAGTACTTC
few . TRBJ1-4 TRBV5-1 CASSLGEGNEKLFF TGCGCCAGCAGCTTGGGAGAGGGGAACGAAAAACTGTTTTTT
many TRBD2 TRBJ2-4 TRBV7-2 CASSSTSGRVRAKNIQYF TGTGCCAGCAGCTCTACTAGCGGGAGGGTCCGAGCCAAAAACATTCAGTACTTC
. TRBD1 TRBJ2-7 TRBV6-2/TRBV6-3 CASSADRGRYEQYF TGTGCCAGCTCAGCGGACAGGGGGCGTTACGAGCAGTACTTC
few TRBD1 TRBJ2-2 TRBV19 CASSPAPGKDRGGTGELFF TGTGCCAGTAGTCCCGCTCCCGGAAAAGACAGGGGAGGCACCGGGGAGCTGTTTTTT
many . TRBJ1-5 TRBV6-9 CASSYVSNQPQHF TGTGCCAGCAGTTATGTGAGCAATCAGCCCCAGCATTTT
many . TRBJ2-1 TRBV2 CASRPNNEQFF TGTGCCAGCAGGCCCAACAATGAGCAGTTCTTC
once . TRBJ1-1 TRBV20-1 CSAGRDGGTEAFF TGCAGTGCTGGAAGAGATGGGGGCACTGAAGCTTTCTTT
many . TRBJ2-7 TRBV6-1 CASSVLREEGEQYF TGTGCCAGCAGTGTATTGAGGGAAGAAGGCGAGCAGTACTTC
many . TRBJ1-5 TRBV10-3 CAISGIDGFNQPQHF TGTGCCATCAGTGGGATCGACGGATTCAATCAGCCCCAGCATTTT
many . TRBJ1-1 TRBV2 CASAKHTNTEAFF TGTGCCAGCGCAAAACACACGAACACTGAAGCTTTCTTT
few . TRBJ2-1 TRBV20-1 CSANPGAYNEQFF TGCAGTGCTAACCCAGGAGCATACAATGAGCAGTTCTTC
few TRBD2 TRBJ2-3 TRBV20-1 CSARRLALGADTQYF TGCAGTGCTAGGCGACTAGCCCTAGGGGCAGATACGCAGTATTTT
. . TRBJ1-1 TRBV5-5 CASSLGLTYEAFF TGTGCCAGCAGCTTGGGACTCACATATGAAGCTTTCTTT
many . TRBJ2-7 TRBV11-2 CASSLGSGSSYEQYF TGTGCCAGCAGCTTAGGCTCGGGTAGCTCCTACGAGCAGTACTTC
few TRBD2 TRBJ2-2 TRBV10-3 CAIPLAGGTNTGELFF TGTGCCATCCCACTAGCGGGAGGGACGAACACCGGGGAGCTGTTTTTT
many TRBD1 TRBJ1-1 TRBV28 CASSPGTASEAFF TGTGCCAGCAGCCCCGGGACAGCATCTGAAGCTTTCTTT
. . TRBJ2-5 TRBV20-1 CSAGSPAQETQYF TGCAGTGCCGGGAGCCCAGCGCAAGAGACCCAGTACTTC
many TRBD2 TRBJ2-7 TRBV6-5 CASSYNLAGDYEQYF TGTGCCAGCAGTTACAATCTAGCGGGGGATTACGAGCAGTACTTC
. . TRBJ1-1 TRBV5-6 CASSPFRGLNTEAFF TGTGCCAGCAGCCCGTTCAGGGGTCTGAACACTGAAGCTTTCTTT